This T cell receptor (beta chain) was obtained from a study of read filtering for tumor transcriptome and immune sequencing (dated by TCRdb to 2018 to 2021). At the level of the whole study: The cohort had some 16 male and roughly 14 female patients with a mean age of about 66 years, ranging from roughly 45 to 90. Under revised international staging, roughly eight patients fell into R-ISS I, some 15 into R-ISS II and roughly 7 into R-ISS III. After DNase treatment, whole-transcriptome libraries were prepared using the TruSeq RNA Access Library Prep Kit. TCR-region mapped reads per sample ranged from about 3.5 to 11 million with IR-seq versus only roughly 75 to 1273 with RNA-seq. The study compared TCR repertoires from targeted immune repertoire sequencing and bulk whole-transcriptome sequencing run on the same bone marrow samples. As a main aim, a read-filtering strategy for immune repertoire data was addressed, with the specific question being whether clonotypes supported by a single read should be removed. Findings and caveats that apply to the study as a whole: Compared with RNA-seq, IR-seq captured clonotypes at much greater depth and more reliably, and a smaller IR-seq throughput was enough to identify most of the shared clonotypes. In IR-seq, single-read clonotypes were about four fifths of clonotypes but 3% to 4% of total reads; in RNA-seq they were roughly 72% of clonotypes and roughly 45% of reads. Rather than purified T cells, the sorted CD138-negative fraction was a mixed bone marrow immune population. The correlation between IR-seq and RNA-seq shared clonotype proportions rose when single-read clonotypes were removed.

Every patient had bone marrow sampled at the time of active disease. Bone marrow mononuclear cells were isolated by Ficoll-Hypaque density gradient centrifugation. Myeloma plasma cells were removed and CD138-negative cells were collected by negative selection after labeling with CD138 magnetic microbeads on a MACS separator. Purity of the isolated cells was checked by flow cytometry on an Attune NxT using CD138 antibodies. TRIzol reagent was used to extract total RNA, and a NanoDrop spectrophotometer was used to quantify the extracted RNA. Paired RNA-seq and IR-seq were performed on each patient's CD138-negative bone marrow sample. This clonotype was seen many times. Its antigen target is currently unknown. There are no base qualities to consult, and no much larger clone falls within one base. Per the germline V gene (reference sequence), WNHNN is the CDR1 and SYGVQD is the CDR2. The V and J ends are trimmed by 3 bases and 0 bases, leaving 6 bases between them. The CDR3 sequence holds 15 residues, the cysteine and phenylalanine included. The retained sequence is limited to the CDR3, 45 bases, with the frame set at the first base.

TCR libraries were constructed from 350 to 400 ng RNA using the Immunoverse kit, and molecular barcoded adaptors covering alpha/delta and beta/gamma chains were employed. TCR library preparation used the same RNA that was used for transcriptome sequencing. TCR libraries were sequenced on an Illumina HiSeq 4000 with 2 x 150 cycles. The published analysis was carried out like this. TCR reads were aligned to human V, D, J and C references and assembled into CDR3 clonotypes with MiXCR, including quality filtering and error correction. The tcR package in R was used to analyze clonotype counts and gene usage diversity. For inspection of raw mapping reads, RNA-seq reads were mapped by STAR aligner version 2.5.3a onto GRCh37 of the human genome. To test the effect of sequencing depth on detected clonotypes, IR-seq fastq files were randomly downsampled using Seqtk 1.3. TCRdb's own reprocessing of the public reads used fastp at Q25 and MiXCR and kept productive beta chains. Rows matching on CDR3 protein sequence are summarized as one entry with the most common DNA and genes. The V and J calls and clone size are TCRdb's, not the authors'. Within this sample are fewer than 25,000 distinct CDR3 sequences, with approximately 22% of them counted one time only. 47% of the sample rests with the top ten.

The receptor comes from a donor older than 35 with multiple myeloma. The rearranged chain carries TRBV10-1 and TRBJ1-6; a confident D gene designation cannot be given. Material for sequencing was a population of CD138-negative cells sorted from bone marrow. Per the publication, the cell subset or site label means: bone marrow mononuclear cells depleted of CD138+ plasma/myeloma cells by negative magnetic selection. The nucleotide sequence reads as follows: TGCGCCAGCAGTGACCGATACTCCTATAATTCACCCCTCCACTTT. The encoded protein is CASSDRYSYNSPLHF.